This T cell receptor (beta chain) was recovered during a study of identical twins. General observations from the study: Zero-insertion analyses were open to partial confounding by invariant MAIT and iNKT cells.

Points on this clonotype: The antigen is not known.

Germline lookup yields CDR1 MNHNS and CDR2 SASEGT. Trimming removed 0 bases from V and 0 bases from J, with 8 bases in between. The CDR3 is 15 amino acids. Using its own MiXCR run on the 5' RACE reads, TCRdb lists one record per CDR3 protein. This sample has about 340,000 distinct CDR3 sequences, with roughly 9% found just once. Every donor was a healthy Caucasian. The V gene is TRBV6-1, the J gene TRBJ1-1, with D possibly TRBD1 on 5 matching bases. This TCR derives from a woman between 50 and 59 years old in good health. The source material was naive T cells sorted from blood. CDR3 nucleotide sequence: TGTGCCAGCAGTGAAGCAGGGGCCTTGAACACTGAAGCTTTCTTT. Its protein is CASSEAGALNTEAFF.